This T cell receptor (beta chain) derives from a study of T-cell memory formation after mild COVID-19. This clonotype has more than one count but fewer than ten. TCRdb re-analysed the 5' RACE reads in MiXCR, keeping a single row per CDR3 protein. This table holds approximately 240,000 distinct CDR3 sequences, over 15% found once. The receptor comes from a young man who had mild COVID-19 (a few samples of this study predate the infection). Cell type and time point are not known. Sequencing input: PBMCs or a T cell subset sorted from them (not recorded which).

CDR3 nucleotides: TGTGCCAGCAGCTCTCGGCCATCCGGGGCCAACGTCCTGACTTTC. It translates to CASSSRPSGANVLTF. V gene TRBV9 combines with J gene TRBJ2-6; D is unclear. V lost 4 bases and J lost 4, with 12 bases in between. CDR1 is SGDLS and CDR2 is YYNGEE in the germline V gene. The CDR3 is 15 residues long. The variable domain in full, completed from reference TRBV9 and TRBJ2-6, reads DSGVTQTPKHLITATGQRVTLRCSPRSGDLSVYWYQQSLDQGLQFLIQYYNGEERAKGNILERFSAQQFPDLHSELNLSSLELGDSALYFCASSSRPSGANVLTFGAGSRLTVL.